Below are 15 T cell receptor beta chains sequenced from a single sample in a study of T cells after yellow fever vaccination. Via MiXCR, TCRdb re-called the 5' RACE reads, giving one row per CDR3 protein. The repertoire holds a few hundred thousand distinct CDR3 sequences, with 6.8% as singletons. The material was PBMCs, obtained 35 to 50 days after the first yellow fever vaccination. These receptor sequences come from a young man who received the YFV17D yellow fever vaccine.

This clonotype was picked up a small number of times. This rearrangement joins TRBV6-6 to TRBJ2-2; D assignment may be TRBD1 or TRBD2 (5 bases each). V lost 5 bases to trimming and J lost 5 bases, with 9 bases between them. CDR1 and CDR2 (germline): MNHNY, SVGAGI (reference sequence). This CDR3 is built from 13 residues. The CDR3 sequence: CASSTRGTGELFF. The DNA for the CDR3 is TGTGCCAGCAGTACGAGGGGAACCGGGGAGCTGTTTTTT.

The chain combines TRBV7-2 with TRBJ1-2; the D is unclear. CDR1 and CDR2 (germline): SGHTA, FQGNSA. This CDR3 is built from 14 residues. Trimming removed 1 base at V and 8 bases at J, with 14 bases between. CDR3 in DNA: TGTGCCAGCAGCTTAGTGTTGCTCCCGCAGGGCTACACCTTC. It is translated as CASSLVLLPQGYTF.

The J gene is TRBJ2-7, the V gene TRBV5-1, with D unclear. The CDR3 spans 13 residues. The V and J ends lost 2 bases and 3 bases respectively, with 9 bases between them. Germline CDR1 and CDR2: SGHRS and YFSETQ. DNA of the CDR3: TGCGCCAGCAGCTTCGAATCATTCTACGAGCAGTACGTC. It specifies CASSFESFYEQYV.

This clonotype was counted only a few times. The gene calls are TRBV29-1 and TRBJ2-5, with 7 bases that match TRBD2. V was pared by 7 bases and J by 0 bases, with 8 bases of the junction left unmatched. The germline CDR1 and CDR2 sequences are SQVTM and ANQGSEA. The CDR3 covers 14 residues. The CDR3 spells CSAPVGGYQETQYF. The CDR3 nucleotides read TGCAGCGCCCCCGTGGGGGGGTACCAAGAGACCCAGTACTTC. Complete variable domain (other parts from reference TRBV29-1 and TRBJ2-5): SAVISQKPSRDICQRGTSLTIQCQVDSQVTMMFWYRQQPGQSLTLIATANQGSEATYESGFVIDKFPISRPNLTFSTLTVSNMSPEDSSIYLCSAPVGGYQETQYFGPGTRLLVL.

This clonotype showed up just a few times. The CDR3 here is CASSQEGTDTQYF. CDR3 DNA: TGTGCCAGCAGCCAAGAGGGGACAGATACGCAGTATTTT. This rearrangement joins TRBV3-1 to TRBJ2-3; no reliable D call. V lost 0 bases, J lost 3 bases, and 4 bases lay in between. The CDR3 totals 13 residues. Germline values: CDR1 LGHDT, CDR2 YNNKEL (reference sequence).

This clonotype was observed a handful of times. This rearrangement joins TRBV10-3 to TRBJ2-2; either TRBD1 or TRBD2 may fit D (5 bases each). The V end was cut by 8 bases, the J end by 3 bases, with 10 bases between. Germline CDR1 and CDR2: ENHRY and SYGVKD. The CDR3 sequence is 13 residues long. CDR3 bases: TGTGCCATCTGGGGGTTGGACACCGGGGAGCTGTTTTTT. Translated, it gives CAIWGLDTGELFF.

This clonotype was picked up many times. The V call is TRBV27, the J call TRBJ1-1, with a weak D call TRBD1 (5 bases). Trimming took 7 bases from V and 3 from J, leaving 15 bases between them. The germline V gene encodes CDR1 MNHEY and CDR2 SMNVEV (reference sequence). The CDR3 loop spans 14 amino acids. This chain's CDR3 is CASTPGGIDTEAFF. CDR3 bases: TGTGCCAGCACCCCCGGGGGGATAGACACTGAAGCTTTCTTT.

The table lists this clonotype with a few counts. V is TRBV25-1 and J is TRBJ1-2; maybe TRBD1 (5 bases). V shed 4 bases and J shed 4 bases, with 13 bases lying between them. Germline loops: CDR1 MGHDK, CDR2 SYGVNS. This CDR3 region has 14 residues. The CDR3 coding sequence is TGTGCCAGCAGTGTGGCAGGGAGTCCCTATGGCTACACCTTC. Its protein is CASSVAGSPYGYTF.

This rearrangement joins TRBV20-1 to TRBJ2-1; TRBD1 is a possible D gene (6 bases). The CDR3 contains 13 residues. The germline V gene has CDR1 DFQATT and CDR2 SNEGSKA (reference sequence). The V gene lost 5 bases and the J gene lost 2 bases, with 10 bases spanning the gap. DNA of the CDR3: TGCAGTGCTTCCCGGGACACCTACAATGAGCAGTTCTTC. Its protein product is CSASRDTYNEQFF.

This clonotype has only a few counts. The chain has TRBV7-2 and TRBJ2-7; 8 nucleotides match TRBD1. The CDR3 extends over 14 amino acids. J lost 2 bases, V lost 6 bases, and 6 bases had no gene match. Germline lookup yields CDR1 SGHTA and CDR2 FQGNSA. As DNA, the CDR3 is TGTGCCAGCAGTTTTTCGACAGGGGCCTACGAGCAGTACTTC. Its protein product is CASSFSTGAYEQYF.

This sequence joins TRBV5-5 and TRBJ2-7; TRBD1 aligns across 8 bases. V shed 4 bases and J 2 bases; nucleotides not matched to a gene: 8. The CDR3 runs 15 residues. CDR1 and CDR2 (germline): SGHKS, YYEKEE (reference sequence). As DNA, the CDR3 is TGTGCCAGCAGCATATTGGACAGGGCAGCCTACGAGCAGTACTTC. Its translation is CASSILDRAAYEQYF.

In its sample, this clonotype was seen many times. The chain joins TRBV7-2 to TRBJ2-2; D gene uncertain. The CDR3 has 16 amino acids. The germline V gene encodes CDR1 SGHTA and CDR2 FQGNSA. Trimming took 2 bases from V and 4 from J, leaving 14 bases between them. CDR3 sequence: CASSLSFVRFTGELFF. The CDR3 DNA is TGTGCCAGCAGCTTATCATTTGTTAGATTCACCGGGGAGCTGTTTTTT.

This clonotype has a handful of counts. CDR3 DNA: TGTGCCAGCAGTTTCCGCCCCGAAGATACGCAGTATTTT. Translating gives CASSFRPEDTQYF. The chain couples TRBV27 to TRBJ2-3; the D is unclear. Germline CDR1 reads MNHEY; CDR2 reads SMNVEV (reference sequence). Trimming stripped 3 bases from V and 5 bases from J, with 9 bases between. CDR3 length: 13 amino acids.

This clonotype was counted between two and nine times. This sequence joins TRBV10-3 and TRBJ2-1; D may match TRBD1 or TRBD2 (6 bases each). The V gene lost 5 bases and the J gene lost 7 bases, with 18 bases spanning the gap. The CDR3 totals 15 residues. Looked up from germline, CDR1 is ENHRY and CDR2 is SYGVKD. The CDR3 is CAISRDRREGNEQFF. The DNA of the CDR3 is TGTGCCATCAGTCGTGACAGGCGGGAAGGAAATGAGCAGTTCTTC.

This clonotype was recorded a few times. The chain combines TRBV7-9 with TRBJ2-3; D unresolved. Germline assignment: CDR1 SEHNR and CDR2 FQNEAQ (reference sequence). Between the trimmed V and J ends, which lost 4 bases and 4 bases, there was a span of 6 bases. The CDR3 runs to 12 residues. This CDR3 reads CASSYWADTQYF. DNA for the CDR3: TGTGCCAGCAGCTATTGGGCAGATACGCAGTATTTT.